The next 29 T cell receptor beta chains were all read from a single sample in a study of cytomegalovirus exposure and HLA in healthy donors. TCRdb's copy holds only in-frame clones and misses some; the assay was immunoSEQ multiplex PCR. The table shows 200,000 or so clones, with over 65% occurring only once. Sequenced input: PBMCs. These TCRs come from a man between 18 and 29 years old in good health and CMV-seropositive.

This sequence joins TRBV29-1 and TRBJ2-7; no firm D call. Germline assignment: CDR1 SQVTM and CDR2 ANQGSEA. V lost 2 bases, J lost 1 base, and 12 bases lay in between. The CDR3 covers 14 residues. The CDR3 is CSVELLTTSYEQYF. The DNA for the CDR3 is TGCAGCGTTGAATTACTTACGACTTCCTACGAGCAGTACTTC.

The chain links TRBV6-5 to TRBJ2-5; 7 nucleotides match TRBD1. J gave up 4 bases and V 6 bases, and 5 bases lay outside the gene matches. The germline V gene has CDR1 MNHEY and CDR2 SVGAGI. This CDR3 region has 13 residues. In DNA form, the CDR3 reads TGTGCCAGCAGCTACGCAGGGGGAGAGACCCAGTACTTC. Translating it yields CASSYAGGETQYF.

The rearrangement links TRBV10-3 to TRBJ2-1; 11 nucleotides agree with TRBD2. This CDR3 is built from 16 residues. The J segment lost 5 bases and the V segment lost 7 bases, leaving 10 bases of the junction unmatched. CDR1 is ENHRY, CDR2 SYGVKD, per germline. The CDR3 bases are TGTGCCATCATGTCGGGGCTAGCGGGAGGCCACAATGAGCAGTTCTTC. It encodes CAIMSGLAGGHNEQFF.

The CDR3 region is CASSIPEAKNIQYF. The CDR3 DNA reads as TGCGCCAGCAGCATCCCAGAAGCCAAAAACATTCAGTACTTC. The V gene is TRBV5-1, the J gene TRBJ2-4; D is ambiguous. Germline V gene sequence: CDR1 SGHRS, CDR2 YFSETQ. CDR3 size: 14 residues. V lost 4 bases and J lost 0, with 8 bases in between.

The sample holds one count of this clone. This CDR3 is CATLGQFSYEQYF. The CDR3 region has the DNA TGTGCCACCTTAGGACAGTTCTCCTACGAGCAGTACTTC. The chain employs TRBV19 and TRBJ2-7, with D perhaps TRBD1 (6 bases). V lost 10 bases to trimming and J lost 0 bases, with 13 bases between them. Germline assignment: CDR1 LNHDA and CDR2 SQIVND (reference sequence). CDR3 size: 13 residues.

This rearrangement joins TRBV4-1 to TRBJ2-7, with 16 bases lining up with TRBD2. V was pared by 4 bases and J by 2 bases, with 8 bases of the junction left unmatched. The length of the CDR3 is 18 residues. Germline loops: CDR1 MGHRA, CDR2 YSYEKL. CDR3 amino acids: CASSPGTSGRADPYEQYF. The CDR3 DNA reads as TGCGCCAGCAGCCCCGGGACTAGCGGGAGGGCCGACCCCTACGAGCAGTACTTC.

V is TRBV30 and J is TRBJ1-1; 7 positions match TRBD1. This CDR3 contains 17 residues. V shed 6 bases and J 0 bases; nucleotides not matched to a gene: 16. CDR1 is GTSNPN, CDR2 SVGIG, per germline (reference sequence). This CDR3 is CACLSRDSIPLNTEAFF. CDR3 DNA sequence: TGTGCCTGCTTATCCCGGGACAGCATCCCTTTGAACACTGAAGCTTTCTTT.

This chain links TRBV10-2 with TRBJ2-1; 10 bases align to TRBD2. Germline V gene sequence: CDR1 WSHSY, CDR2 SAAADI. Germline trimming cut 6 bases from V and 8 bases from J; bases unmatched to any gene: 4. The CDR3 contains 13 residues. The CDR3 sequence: CASSPSGSYEQFF. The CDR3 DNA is TGCGCCAGCAGCCCTAGCGGGAGTTATGAGCAGTTCTTC.

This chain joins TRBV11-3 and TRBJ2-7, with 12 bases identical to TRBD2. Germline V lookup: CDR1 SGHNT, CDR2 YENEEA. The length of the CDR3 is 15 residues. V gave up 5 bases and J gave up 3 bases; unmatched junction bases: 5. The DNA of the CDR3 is TGTGCCAGCAGCCCAGGACTAGCGGGGTACTACGAGCAGTACTTC. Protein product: CASSPGLAGYYEQYF. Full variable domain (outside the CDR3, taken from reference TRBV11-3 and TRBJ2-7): EAGVVQSPRYKIIEKKQPVAFWCNPISGHNTLYWYLQNLGQGPELLIRYENEEAVDDSQLPKDRFSAERLKGVDSTLKIQPAELGDSAVYLCASSPGLAGYYEQYFGPGTRLTVT.

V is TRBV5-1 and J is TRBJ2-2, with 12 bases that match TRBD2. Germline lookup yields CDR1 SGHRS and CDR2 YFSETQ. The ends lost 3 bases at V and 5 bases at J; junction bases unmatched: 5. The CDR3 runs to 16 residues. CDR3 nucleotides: TGCGCCAGCAGCTCCACAGGGACTAGCGGGACCGGGGAGCTGTTTTTT. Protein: CASSSTGTSGTGELFF.

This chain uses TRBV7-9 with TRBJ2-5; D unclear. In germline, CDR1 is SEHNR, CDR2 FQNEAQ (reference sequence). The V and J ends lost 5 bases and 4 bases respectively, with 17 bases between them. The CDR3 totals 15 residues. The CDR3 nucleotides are TGTGCCAGCAGCCCCCCGTTTAGACAAGGAGAGACCCAGTACTTC. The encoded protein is CASSPPFRQGETQYF.

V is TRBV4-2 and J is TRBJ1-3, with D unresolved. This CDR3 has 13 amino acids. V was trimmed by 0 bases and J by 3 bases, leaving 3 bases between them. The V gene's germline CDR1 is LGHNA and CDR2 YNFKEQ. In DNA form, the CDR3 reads TGTGCCAGCAGCCAAGATCGTGGAAACACCATATATTTT. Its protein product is CASSQDRGNTIYF.

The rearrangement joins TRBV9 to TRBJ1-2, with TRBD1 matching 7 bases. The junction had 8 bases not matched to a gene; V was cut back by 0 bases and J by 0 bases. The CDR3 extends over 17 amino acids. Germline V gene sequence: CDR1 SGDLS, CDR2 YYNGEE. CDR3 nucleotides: TGTGCCAGCAGCGTAGCTTCGGGGACAGATTCTAACTATGGCTACACCTTC. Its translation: CASSVASGTDSNYGYTF.

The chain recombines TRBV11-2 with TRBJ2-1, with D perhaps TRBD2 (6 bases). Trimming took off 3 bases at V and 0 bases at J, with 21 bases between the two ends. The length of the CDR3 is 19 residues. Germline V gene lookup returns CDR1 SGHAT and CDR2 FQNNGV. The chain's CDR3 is CASSFSGLVGPGSYNEQFF. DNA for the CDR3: TGTGCCAGCAGCTTTAGCGGCCTAGTTGGGCCCGGCTCCTACAATGAGCAGTTCTTC.

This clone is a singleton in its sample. The CDR3 coding sequence is TGCGCCAGCAGCCCCGGTATGGACACGGAGACCCAGTACTTC. Translation: CASSPGMDTETQYF. The J gene is TRBJ2-5, the V gene TRBV5-1; tentatively, D is TRBD1 (5 bases). Germline lookup yields CDR1 SGHRS and CDR2 YFSETQ. Trimming pared 4 bases from V and 5 bases from J, leaving 15 bases between. The CDR3 covers 14 residues.

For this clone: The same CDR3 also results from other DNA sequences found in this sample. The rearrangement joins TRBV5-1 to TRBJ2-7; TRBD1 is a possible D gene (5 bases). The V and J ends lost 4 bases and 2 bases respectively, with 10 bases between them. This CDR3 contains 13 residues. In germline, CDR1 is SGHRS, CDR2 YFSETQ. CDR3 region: CASSPEGAYEQYF. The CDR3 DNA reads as TGCGCCAGCAGCCCGGAAGGGGCCTACGAGCAGTACTTC.

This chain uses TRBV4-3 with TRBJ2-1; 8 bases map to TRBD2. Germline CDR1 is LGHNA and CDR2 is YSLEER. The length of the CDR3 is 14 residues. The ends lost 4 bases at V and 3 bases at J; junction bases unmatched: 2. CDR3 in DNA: TGCGCCAGCAGCCCGAGCGGGGGCTACAATGAGCAGTTCTTC. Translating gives CASSPSGGYNEQFF.

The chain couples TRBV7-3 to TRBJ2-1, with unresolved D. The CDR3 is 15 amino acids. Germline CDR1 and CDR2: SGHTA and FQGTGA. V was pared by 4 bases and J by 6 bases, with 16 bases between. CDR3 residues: CASSSPETLPNEQFF. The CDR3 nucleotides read TGTGCCAGCAGCTCCCCCGAGACTCTCCCCAATGAGCAGTTCTTC. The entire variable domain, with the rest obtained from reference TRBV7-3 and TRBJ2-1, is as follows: GAGVSQTPSNKVTEKGKYVELRCDPISGHTALYWYRQSLGQGPEFLIYFQGTGAADDSGLPNDRFFAVRPEGSVSTLKIQRTERGDSAVYLCASSSPETLPNEQFFGPGTRLTVL.

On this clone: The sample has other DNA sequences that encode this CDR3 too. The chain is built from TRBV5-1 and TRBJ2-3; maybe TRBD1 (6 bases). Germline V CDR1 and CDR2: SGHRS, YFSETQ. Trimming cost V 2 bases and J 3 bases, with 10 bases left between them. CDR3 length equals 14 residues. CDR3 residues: CASSLGGRTDTQYF. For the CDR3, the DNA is TGCGCCAGCAGCTTAGGGGGAAGGACAGATACGCAGTATTTT.

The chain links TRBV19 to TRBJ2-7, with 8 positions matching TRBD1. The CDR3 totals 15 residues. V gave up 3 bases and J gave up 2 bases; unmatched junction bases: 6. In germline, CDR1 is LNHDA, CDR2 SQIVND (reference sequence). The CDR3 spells CASSISGQAPYEQYF. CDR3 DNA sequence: TGTGCCAGTAGTATCTCGGGACAGGCGCCCTACGAGCAGTACTTC.

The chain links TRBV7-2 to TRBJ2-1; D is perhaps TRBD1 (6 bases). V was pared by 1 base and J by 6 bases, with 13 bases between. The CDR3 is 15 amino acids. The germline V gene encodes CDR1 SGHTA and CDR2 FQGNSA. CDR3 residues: CASSLGTGTSNEQFF. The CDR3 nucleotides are TGTGCCAGCAGCTTAGGTACAGGGACGAGCAATGAGCAGTTCTTC. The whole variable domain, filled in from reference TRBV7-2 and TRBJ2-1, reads GAGVSQSPSNKVTEKGKDVELRCDPISGHTALYWYRQSLGQGLEFLIYFQGNSAPDKSGLPSDRFSAERTGGSVSTLTIQRTQQEDSAVYLCASSLGTGTSNEQFFGPGTRLTVL.

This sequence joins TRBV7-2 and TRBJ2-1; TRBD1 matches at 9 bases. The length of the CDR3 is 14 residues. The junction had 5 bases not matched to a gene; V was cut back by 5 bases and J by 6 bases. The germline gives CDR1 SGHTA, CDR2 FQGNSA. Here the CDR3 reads CASSAQGQGNEQFF. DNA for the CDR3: TGTGCCAGCAGCGCACAGGGACAGGGCAATGAGCAGTTCTTC.

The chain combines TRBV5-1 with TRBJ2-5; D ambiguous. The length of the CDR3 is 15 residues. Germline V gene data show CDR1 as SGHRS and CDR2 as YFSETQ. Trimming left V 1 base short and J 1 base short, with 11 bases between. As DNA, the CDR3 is TGCGCCAGCAGCTTGAATCCTGGCACCCAAGAGACCCAGTACTTC. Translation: CASSLNPGTQETQYF.

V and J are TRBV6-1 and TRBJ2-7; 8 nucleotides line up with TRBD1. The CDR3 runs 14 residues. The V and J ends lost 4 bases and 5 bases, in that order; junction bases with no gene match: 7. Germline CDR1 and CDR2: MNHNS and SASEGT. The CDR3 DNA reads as TGTGCCAGCAGTGTCGCGGACAGGGCTGACGAGCAGTACTTC. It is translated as CASSVADRADEQYF.

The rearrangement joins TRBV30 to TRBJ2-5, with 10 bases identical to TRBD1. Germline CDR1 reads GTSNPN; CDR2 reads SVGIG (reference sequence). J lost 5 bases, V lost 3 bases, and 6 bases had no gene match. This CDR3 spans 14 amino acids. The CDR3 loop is CAWRRTGGMETQYF. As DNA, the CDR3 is TGTGCCTGGAGGCGGACAGGGGGGATGGAGACCCAGTACTTC. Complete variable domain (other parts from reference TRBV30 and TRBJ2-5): SQTIHQWPATLVQPVGSPLSLECTVEGTSNPNLYWYRQAAGRGLQLLFYSVGIGQISSEVPQNLSASRPQDRQFILSSKKLLLSDSGFYLCAWRRTGGMETQYFGPGTRLLVL.

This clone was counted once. The DNA of the CDR3 is TGTGCCATCAGTGAGTTCGGGGGTAGCACAGATACGCAGTATTTT. This encodes CAISEFGGSTDTQYF. This rearrangement joins TRBV10-3 to TRBJ2-3; possible D gene TRBD2, 6 bases. This CDR3 is 15 amino acids long. Between the trimmed V and J ends, which lost 1 base and 0 bases, there was a span of 8 bases. Germline CDR1 is ENHRY and CDR2 is SYGVKD.

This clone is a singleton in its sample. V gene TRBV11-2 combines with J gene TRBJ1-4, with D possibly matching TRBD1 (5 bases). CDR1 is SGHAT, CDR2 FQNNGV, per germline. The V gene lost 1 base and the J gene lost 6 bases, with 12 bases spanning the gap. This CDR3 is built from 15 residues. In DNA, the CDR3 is TGTGCCAGCAGCTTAGGAGACAGAGACTATGAAAAACTGTTTTTT. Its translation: CASSLGDRDYEKLFF.

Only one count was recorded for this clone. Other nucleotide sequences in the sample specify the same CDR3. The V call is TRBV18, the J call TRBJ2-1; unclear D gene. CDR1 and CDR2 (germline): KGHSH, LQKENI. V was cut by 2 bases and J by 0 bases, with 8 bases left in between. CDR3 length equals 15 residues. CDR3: CASSPAVSSYNEQFF. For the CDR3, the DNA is TGTGCCAGCTCACCAGCAGTCAGCTCCTACAATGAGCAGTTCTTC.

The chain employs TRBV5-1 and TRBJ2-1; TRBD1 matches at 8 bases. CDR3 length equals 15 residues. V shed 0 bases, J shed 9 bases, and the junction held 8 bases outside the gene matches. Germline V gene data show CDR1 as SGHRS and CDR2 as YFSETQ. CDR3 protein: CASSLVRQGAGEQFF. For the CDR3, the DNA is TGCGCCAGCAGCTTGGTACGCCAGGGGGCCGGTGAGCAGTTCTTC.